This T cell receptor beta chain came from a study of long-term antiretroviral therapy in people with HIV. Findings and caveats of the study: Among HIV repertoires, CDR3 length ranges were narrower than those of controls. Pre-ART-expanded clones dominated the repertoire at all time points.

The CDR3 is 13 amino acids. Germline-derived CDR1 and CDR2 are LNHDA and SQIVND (reference sequence). The V end lost 5 bases, the J end lost 2 bases, and 10 bases lay between the germline ends. Version v3.0 of the immunoSEQ assay ran at survey level. Each sample aimed for 40,000-50,000 sequenced T-cell genomes. The method was immunoSEQ multiplex PCR; TCRdb's version includes in-frame clones alone and lacks a portion of them. The sample gives about 19,000 clones, 79% of which show up once; 5% to 7% is in the top ten. Participants with HIV, all of them, were treated in the United States. Of note for this clone: Its specificity is not known.

This material consisted of unsorted PBMCs, taken at the start of antiretroviral therapy, before treatment. The rearrangement joins TRBV19 to TRBJ2-7; tentative D call: TRBD1 (6 bases). The source is a man aged 18 to 29 with HIV. The CDR3 bases are TGTGCCAGTAGTCCAGGACAGCCCTACGAGCAGTACTTC. Translating gives CASSPGQPYEQYF.